Each of the 23 T cell receptor beta chains below was sequenced from the same sample in a study of blood T cells in healthy people across ages. Primers used in a second PCR of roughly 6 to 11 cycles were a sample-barcoded 5' primer and a J-beta primer mix. TCRdb re-called the 5' RACE reads through MiXCR, storing one row per CDR3 protein. The repertoire holds about 670,000 distinct CDR3 sequences, with 52% as singletons. Sequencing input: blood. The receptors stem from a woman aged 80 or over in good health.

Comment on this clonotype: This may come from a read error, since a much larger clone is one base off. The chain couples TRBV9 to TRBJ2-7, with D perhaps TRBD1 (5 bases). The CDR3 runs 16 residues. Germline CDR1 is SGDLS and CDR2 is YYNGEE. The CDR3 loop is CANSVAQGGPSYEQYF. The CDR3 nucleotides read TGTGCCAACAGCGTAGCCCAGGGTGGACCGTCCTACGAGCAGTACTTC.

V gene TRBV3-1 combines with J gene TRBJ2-4; the D gene is possibly TRBD2 (6 bases). The DNA end is a closer match to TRBJ2-7, so the J assignment may be wrong. Germline CDR1 reads LGHDT; CDR2 reads YNNKEL (reference sequence). There are 15 residues in the CDR3. CDR3 loop: CASSPLGGGINEQYF. The CDR3 DNA follows: TGTGCCAGCAGCCCCCTGGGGGGAGGCATCAACGAGCAGTACTTC.

This chain joins TRBV7-9 and TRBJ1-2; D might be TRBD1 (5 bases). Between the trimmed V and J ends, which lost 2 bases and 2 bases, there was a span of 18 bases. Germline CDR1 reads SEHNR; CDR2 reads FQNEAQ (reference sequence). CDR3 length equals 17 residues. CDR3 sequence: CASSLRRDRELNYGYTF. CDR3 nucleotides: TGTGCCAGCAGCTTAAGACGCGACAGAGAGTTGAACTATGGCTACACCTTC.

The chain joins TRBV2 to TRBJ2-7, with D perhaps matching TRBD2 (5 bases). Between the trimmed V and J ends, which lost 6 bases and 2 bases, there was a span of 8 bases. CDR1 is SNHLY, CDR2 FYNNEI, per germline. The CDR3 length is 12 residues. The CDR3, as DNA: TGTGCCAGCAGATACGGGACCTACGAGCAGTACTTC. Translating it yields CASRYGTYEQYF.

This clonotype was seen repeatedly, ten times or more. The rearrangement uses TRBV2 and TRBJ2-1; TRBD2 aligns across 7 bases. From germline, CDR1 is SNHLY and CDR2 FYNNEI. This CDR3 spans 14 amino acids. V shed 7 bases, J shed 9 bases, and the junction held 12 bases outside the gene matches. The CDR3 sequence: CASNGLAVFGEQFF. The CDR3 bases are TGTGCCAGCAACGGCCTAGCGGTCTTTGGTGAGCAGTTCTTC.

A remark on this clonotype: A single base separates this from a much larger clone, so it may be a read error. This rearrangement joins TRBV20-1 to TRBJ2-3, with D perhaps given as TRBD1 or TRBD2 (5 bases each). Germline V lookup: CDR1 DFQATT, CDR2 SNEGSKA (reference sequence). The CDR3 has 16 amino acids. The CDR3 sequence is CGGWGNGHTSPDTQYF. The CDR3 coding sequence is TGCGGTGGTTGGGGGAATGGACACACCAGCCCAGATACGCAGTATTTT.

This chain joins TRBV20-1 and TRBJ1-5; TRBD1 might be the D (6 bases). This CDR3 region has 16 residues. The V gene's germline CDR1 is DFQATT and CDR2 SNEGSKA (reference sequence). V lost 4 bases and J 2 bases, leaving 18 bases between the germline ends. This CDR3 reads CSAMRLQGDRNQPQHF. CDR3 nucleotide sequence: TGCAGTGCTATGCGCTTACAGGGTGATCGCAATCAGCCCCAGCATTTT.

The gene calls are TRBV28 and TRBJ1-2; 9 bases fit TRBD1. J lost 8 bases, V lost 3 bases, and 4 bases had no gene match. CDR3 size: 13 residues. CDR1 and CDR2 (germline): MDHEN, SYDVKM. CDR3 loop: CASSFGTGWGYTF. CDR3 DNA: TGTGCCAGCAGTTTCGGGACAGGGTGGGGCTACACCTTC.

This clonotype was seen a single time. A read error may account for a junction end that differs from germline. The genes are TRBV5-1 and TRBJ2-3; D perhaps matches TRBD2 (6 bases). CDR3 length: 13 residues. CDR1 and CDR2 (germline): SGHRS, YFSETQ. The CDR3 DNA is TGCGCCAGCAGCGCGACCCCGGGAGATATGCAGTATTTT. Protein product: CASSATPGDMQYF.

This chain uses TRBV12-3 or TRBV12-4 with TRBJ2-1; possible D gene TRBD1, 6 bases. The V end was cut by 3 bases, the J end by 7 bases, with 16 bases between. The CDR3 covers 15 residues. The CDR3: CASSFWGLGMNEQFF. The CDR3 DNA is TGTGCCAGCAGTTTCTGGGGGCTGGGTATGAATGAGCAGTTCTTC.

The table lists this clonotype with many counts. The rearrangement links TRBV11-1 to TRBJ2-4, with 10 bases lining up with TRBD2. The CDR3 covers 16 residues. Per germline, CDR1 SGHAT and CDR2 FQDESV (reference sequence). The junction had 1 base not matched to a gene; V was cut back by 2 bases and J by 0 bases. The CDR3 bases are TGTGCCAGCAGCTTACTAGCGGGGGTAGCCAAAAACATTCAGTACTTC. It is translated as CASSLLAGVAKNIQYF.

CDR3 nucleotide sequence: TGTGCCATCAGGGGTTCCGGGACTCTGAATGAGCAGTTCTTC. Amino acids: CAIRGSGTLNEQFF. This sequence joins TRBV10-3 and TRBJ2-1, with a possible D match to TRBD2 (6 bases). CDR1 and CDR2 from the germline V gene are ENHRY and SYGVKD. Trimming shortened V by 6 bases and J by 7 bases, and 16 bases separated the two germline ends. The CDR3 is 14 amino acids.

The chain couples TRBV6-2 or TRBV6-3 to TRBJ2-4; D uncertain. CDR1 and CDR2 (germline): MNHEY, SVGEGT. V lost 3 bases, J lost 8 bases, and 5 bases lay in between. The CDR3 is 11 amino acids. CDR3 nucleotides: TGTGCCAGCAGTTATACGTACATTCAGTACTTC. This encodes CASSYTYIQYF.

This clonotype has a handful of counts. The gene calls are TRBV25-1 and TRBJ1-1; 7 bases match TRBD1. Germline V gives CDR1 MGHDK, CDR2 SYGVNS. The CDR3 length is 14 residues. V dropped 6 bases and J dropped 1; count of bases not matched to a gene: 5. The CDR3 DNA follows: TGTGCCAGCAGAAGACAGGGTTCGAACACTGAAGCTTTCTTT. This translates into CASRRQGSNTEAFF.

This chain uses TRBV20-1 with TRBJ2-4; 15 nucleotides line up with TRBD2. Trimming took 3 bases from V and 1 from J; bases not matched to a gene: 10. There are 19 residues in the CDR3. The germline V gene has CDR1 DFQATT and CDR2 SNEGSKA (reference sequence). CDR3 sequence reads: CSASGWTSGGALAKNIQYF. The CDR3 region has the DNA TGCAGTGCTAGCGGATGGACTAGCGGGGGGGCGCTTGCCAAAAACATTCAGTACTTC.

This clonotype was observed a handful of times. This sequence joins TRBV10-3 and TRBJ2-1, with 10 bases fitting TRBD2. Unmatched junction bases numbered 2, after V lost 2 bases and J lost 10 bases. The germline V gene encodes CDR1 ENHRY and CDR2 SYGVKD. This CDR3 has 13 amino acids. CDR3 sequence: CAISEQTSGEQFF. DNA of the CDR3: TGTGCCATCAGTGAGCAGACTAGCGGGGAGCAGTTCTTC.

The chain recombines TRBV3-1 with TRBJ2-7, with 9 bases aligning to TRBD1. This CDR3 is 14 amino acids long. CDR1 is LGHDT and CDR2 is YNNKEL in the germline V gene (reference sequence). J gave up 2 bases and V 7 bases, and 6 bases lay outside the gene matches. CDR3: CASTRTGVTYEQYF. The CDR3 region has the DNA TGTGCCAGCACCCGGACAGGGGTGACCTACGAGCAGTACTTC.

Note on this clonotype: This may come from a read error, since a much larger clone is one base off. The chain couples TRBV12-3 or TRBV12-4 to TRBJ1-6, with no clear D. The CDR3 loop spans 15 amino acids. CDR3 DNA: TGTGCCGGCAGTTTAGCAAGCTCCTATAATTCACCCCTCCACTTT. It encodes CAGSLASSYNSPLHF.

Worth noting for this clonotype: A much bigger clone sits one base away, suggesting this may be a read error. The V gene is TRBV20-1, the J gene TRBJ2-1, with D perhaps TRBD1 (6 bases). Trimming removed 6 bases from V and 13 bases from J, with 22 bases in between. Germline V gene sequence: CDR1 DFQATT, CDR2 SNEGSKA (reference sequence). The CDR3 extends over 13 amino acids. For the CDR3, the DNA is TGCAGTGCACGACAGGTGTTTGGAGAGACCCAGTTCTTC. Its protein is CSARQVFGETQFF.

With regard to this clonotype: A single base separates this from a much larger clone, so it may be a read error. The chain recombines TRBV9 with TRBJ2-1; D unclear. This CDR3 has 16 amino acids. Germline V gene sequence: CDR1 SGDLS, CDR2 YYNGEE. V lost 0 bases and J 2 bases, leaving 12 bases between the germline ends. The DNA of the CDR3 is TGTGCCAGCAGCGTAGGTAGCCCGAGCCCCTACAATGAGCAGTTCTTC. Amino acids: CASSVGSPSPYNEQFF.

This clonotype appeared many times. The rearrangement links TRBV5-1 to TRBJ1-6; 7 bases are shared with TRBD1. In germline, CDR1 is SGHRS, CDR2 YFSETQ. The CDR3 spans 17 residues. With V trimmed by 0 bases and J by 7 bases, 10 bases remained unmatched. Here the CDR3 DNA reads TGCGCCAGCAGCTTGGGGGGTAGTGGACAGGTGAATTCACCCCTCCACTTT. Its protein is CASSLGGSGQVNSPLHF.

The chain joins TRBV15 to TRBJ2-1; D is perhaps TRBD2 (5 bases). The CDR3 spans 18 residues. Deletions cut 0 bases from V and 4 bases from J, with 19 bases between. Germline V gene lookup returns CDR1 LNHNV and CDR2 YYDKDF (reference sequence). The CDR3 DNA sequence: TGTGCCACCAGCAGAGATCTGAGGGCAGCCGTCGGGTACAATGAGCAGTTCTTC. It yields the protein CATSRDLRAAVGYNEQFF. Together with reference TRBV15 and TRBJ2-1, the CDR3 gives the full variable domain: DAMVIQNPRYQVTQFGKPVTLSCSQTLNHNVMYWYQQKSSQAPKLLFHYYDKDFNNEADTPDNFQSRRPNTSFCFLDIRSPGLGDTAMYLCATSRDLRAAVGYNEQFFGPGTRLTVL.

Comment on this clonotype: One base away lies a much larger clone, so this may be a sequencing read error. The V and J genes are TRBV13 and TRBJ2-7, with D possibly being TRBD1 or TRBD2 (5 bases each). Germline V gene sequence: CDR1 PRHDT, CDR2 FYEKMQ (reference sequence). V lost 3 bases and J lost 2, with 11 bases in between. This CDR3 is built from 14 residues. CDR3: CASSLGDGAYEQYF. The CDR3 nucleotides are TGTGCCAGCAGCTTGGGGGACGGAGCCTACGAGCAGTACTTC. Full variable domain (outside the CDR3, taken from reference TRBV13 and TRBJ2-7): AAGVIQSPRHLIKEKRETATLKCYPIPRHDTVYWYQQGPGQDPQFLISFYEKMQSDKGSIPDRFSAQQFSDYHSELNMSSLELGDSALYFCASSLGDGAYEQYFGPGTRLTVT.